The entry that follows covers one TCR beta chain sequence. The data stem from a study of blood T cell repertoires in COVID-19. At the level of the study: PBMCs, B-cell-depleted T cells, or T cells provided the cDNA or gDNA that made up the material.

Original processing methods: Estimated nucleated cell counts came from reference gene primer amplification. Measured with immunoSEQ multiplex PCR; TCRdb has only the in-frame clones, and not every one. That table gives V, J and clone size, and the DNA gave D and trimming. The sample lists 290,000 or so clones; 90% were seen once. This CDR3 contains 17 residues. Germline values: CDR1 MGHDK, CDR2 SYGVNS. V shed 3 bases and J shed 0 bases, with 15 bases lying between them. This receptor was taken from a woman in her twenties or thirties who had recovered from COVID-19. The sequenced sample was PBMCs or T cells enriched from blood (not recorded which). The chain employs TRBV25-1 and TRBJ2-1; D is possibly TRBD2 (6 bases). The CDR3 reads CASSDALGGGSYNEQFF. CDR3 coding DNA: TGTGCCAGCAGTGATGCCCTGGGGGGTGGCTCCTACAATGAGCAGTTCTTC.